A single count supports the clone carrying this T cell receptor (beta chain). Its cognate antigen is unknown. This sample stems from a study of shared clonotypes between healthy human individuals. Notes on the study in general: Limited genetic and exposure-history diversity came from having few donors.

This table comes from immunoSEQ multiplex PCR, and its TCRdb copy is limited to in-frame clones, with some not included. The table includes approximately 640,000 clones, 72% detected once. This CDR3 has 15 amino acids. Trimming cost V 0 bases and J 5 bases, with 14 bases left between them. Germline V lookup: CDR1 SGHNT, CDR2 YYREEE (reference sequence). Sequencing was done on a sample of memory CD4+ T cells sorted from blood. Subset reported: CD45RA-negative fraction. This TCR came from a woman aged 25 to 39 in good health. The chain combines TRBV5-4 with TRBJ1-1, with D tentatively TRBD1 (6 bases). CDR3 loop: CASSLGGAAGTEAFF. Written as DNA, the CDR3 is TGTGCCAGCAGCTTGGGGGGGGCCGCGGGAACTGAAGCTTTCTTT.